Below, 12 T cell receptor beta chains from the same sample are listed, as sequenced in a study of T cell responses to AZD1222 COVID-19 vaccine. Generated by immunoSEQ multiplex PCR, the TCRdb table keeps only in-frame clones and is missing some. The data contain about 93,000 clones, 86% of them seen just once; the ten biggest clones take up 6.3%. The sequencing used peripheral blood, collected on day 0 of AZD1222 vaccination. All receptors come from an adult in good health.

This clone was seen a few times. This chain links TRBV12-3 or TRBV12-4 with TRBJ1-5, with 10 bases that match TRBD1. CDR3 size: 13 residues. The junction had 7 bases not matched to a gene; V was cut back by 8 bases and J by 9 bases. CDR3 sequence (DNA): TGTGCCAGCGGAGACAGGGGGCTTTGGCCCCAGCATTTT. Its translation is CASGDRGLWPQHF.

The chain couples TRBV10-1 to TRBJ2-7; the match to TRBD2 covers 11 bases. Germline V gene data show CDR1 as WNHNN and CDR2 as SYGVQD (reference sequence). After removal of 4 bases from V and 11 bases from J, the junction contained 7 bases not matched to a gene. This CDR3 is built from 13 residues. CDR3 coding DNA: TGCGCCAGCAGTGCTCTAGCGGGGGGTCAGGAGTACTTC. This sequence encodes CASSALAGGQEYF.

This chain joins TRBV11-3 and TRBJ1-1; D perhaps matches TRBD1 (5 bases). CDR3 length: 16 amino acids. Trimming shortened V by 7 bases and J by 0 bases, and 18 bases separated the two germline ends. CDR1 SGHNT and CDR2 YENEEA come from the germline V gene. CDR3 amino acids: CASTLRGGKVNTEAFF. Written as DNA, the CDR3 is TGTGCCAGCACCCTCCGCGGGGGAAAAGTGAACACTGAAGCTTTCTTT.

This clone was detected once. This chain connects TRBV5-1 to TRBJ2-5, with a weak D call TRBD1 (6 bases). Deletions cut 2 bases from V and 3 bases from J, with 14 bases between. The CDR3 sequence is 15 residues long. Per the germline V gene, CDR1 is SGHRS and CDR2 is YFSETQ. CDR3 nucleotide sequence: TGCGCCAGCAGCTTAGGCAAGGGGGTAAAAGAGACCCAGTACTTC. The encoded protein is CASSLGKGVKETQYF.

The J gene is TRBJ1-1, the V gene TRBV7-2, with 8 bases identical to TRBD1. J was trimmed by 2 bases and V by 3 bases; bases with no gene match: 8. The germline V gene has CDR1 SGHTA and CDR2 FQGNSA. This CDR3 is 16 amino acids long. In nucleotides, the CDR3 is TGTGCCAGCAGCTTGATTGCAGGGGGCCCAAACACTGAAGCTTTCTTT. This codes for CASSLIAGGPNTEAFF.

The gene calls are TRBV20-1 and TRBJ1-3, with D maybe TRBD1 (6 bases). This CDR3 region has 14 residues. Germline V lookup: CDR1 DFQATT, CDR2 SNEGSKA (reference sequence). V lost 3 bases and J 2 bases, leaving 11 bases between the germline ends. CDR3 nucleotides: TGCAGTGCTAGTTTTAGGACAGCTGGAAACACCATATATTTT. Translating gives CSASFRTAGNTIYF.

V is TRBV27 and J is TRBJ2-7; D unresolved. The ends were cut back, 5 bases at V and 5 bases at J, with 10 bases in the middle. Germline values: CDR1 MNHEY, CDR2 SMNVEV (reference sequence). The CDR3 covers 12 residues. CDR3 sequence: CASSPLGNEQYF. The CDR3, as DNA: TGTGCCAGCAGTCCGCTGGGCAACGAGCAGTACTTC.

The chain uses TRBV6-5 and TRBJ1-6, with D perhaps matching TRBD1 (6 bases). V was shortened by 5 bases and J by 11 bases, with 19 bases between the two germline ends. CDR3 size: 15 residues. In germline, CDR1 is MNHEY, CDR2 SVGAGI. The CDR3 region has the DNA TGTGCCAGCAGTCAGCATACAGGGTTGAATCCACCCCTCCACTTT. Protein sequence: CASSQHTGLNPPLHF.

This chain links TRBV30 with TRBJ1-2, with D tentatively TRBD1 (5 bases). Germline V gene data show CDR1 as GTSNPN and CDR2 as SVGIG (reference sequence). The CDR3 extends over 16 amino acids. The ends were cut back, 3 bases at V and 0 bases at J, with 17 bases in the middle. The CDR3 region is CAWRDQGYNPNYGYTF. DNA of the CDR3: TGTGCCTGGAGAGACCAGGGTTATAATCCTAACTATGGCTACACCTTC.

This clone has a handful of counts. The chain links TRBV6-5 to TRBJ2-7; possible D gene TRBD2, 6 bases. Trimming removed 7 bases at V and 6 bases at J, with 19 bases between. This CDR3 region has 14 residues. Germline assignment: CDR1 MNHEY and CDR2 SVGAGI. The CDR3 nucleotides read TGTGCCAGCACCGGACAACCGGGAGCCACCGAGCAGTACTTC. This translates into CASTGQPGATEQYF.

V and J are TRBV18 and TRBJ1-3; D ambiguous. V lost 6 bases and J 1 base, leaving 10 bases between the germline ends. The CDR3 sequence is 14 residues long. From germline, CDR1 is KGHSH and CDR2 LQKENI. As DNA, the CDR3 is TGTGCCAGCTCCCCGGCCCAATCTGGAAACACCATATATTTT. It codes for CASSPAQSGNTIYF.

The chain is built from TRBV7-9 and TRBJ1-1, with unresolved D. Germline loops: CDR1 SEHNR, CDR2 FQNEAQ (reference sequence). The CDR3 totals 11 residues. Trimming cost V 3 bases and J 3 bases, with 2 bases left between them. For the CDR3, the DNA is TGTGCCAGCAGCTTGGACACTGAAGCTTTCTTT. Translating it yields CASSLDTEAFF.